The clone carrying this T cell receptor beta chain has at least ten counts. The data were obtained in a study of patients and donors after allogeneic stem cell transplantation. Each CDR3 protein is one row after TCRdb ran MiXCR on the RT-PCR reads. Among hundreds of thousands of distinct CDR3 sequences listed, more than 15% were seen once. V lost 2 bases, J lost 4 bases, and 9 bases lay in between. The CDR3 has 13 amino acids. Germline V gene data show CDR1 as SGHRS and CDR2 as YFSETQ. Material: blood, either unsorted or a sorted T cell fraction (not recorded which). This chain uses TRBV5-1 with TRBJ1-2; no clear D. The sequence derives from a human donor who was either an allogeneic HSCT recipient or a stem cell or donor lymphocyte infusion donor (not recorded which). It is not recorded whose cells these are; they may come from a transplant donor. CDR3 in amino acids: CASSLGGSYGYTF. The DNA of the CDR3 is TGCGCCAGCAGCTTAGGAGGGAGCTATGGCTACACCTTC.